Only one count was recorded for the clone carrying this T cell receptor beta chain. What it binds is unknown. Only in-frame clones appear in the TCRdb table, and some are missing; sequencing was by immunoSEQ multiplex PCR. This table holds over 55,000 clones, about four fifths found once. The germline V gene encodes CDR1 SGHRS and CDR2 YFSETQ. This CDR3 is built from 15 residues. Trimming stripped 0 bases from V and 1 base from J, with 7 bases between. This specimen comes from a study of T cell responses to AZD1222 COVID-19 vaccine. Study-level background: Recipients boosted at about 4 weeks or about 12 weeks are pooled. General study points: Rises in breadth and depth of Spike-specific TCRs came after two AZD1222 doses. The peak T cell response came first, and repertoires were sampled only after it. Donors, mostly white British, included more females; clonal diversity was possibly underestimated.

Source: peripheral blood, taken on day 0 of AZD1222 vaccination. The chain joins TRBV5-1 to TRBJ2-2; D is perhaps TRBD1 (6 bases). The receptor's source is an adult in good health. The CDR3, as DNA: TGCGCCAGCAGCTTGGTCAGGGGGAACACCGGGGAGCTGTTTTTT. As protein: CASSLVRGNTGELFF.